A selection of T cell receptor beta chains follows, all from one sample in a study of CD8 T cells in ankylosing spondylitis. Via MiXCR, TCRdb re-called the 5' RACE reads, giving one row per CDR3 protein. The sample consists of fewer than 500,000 distinct CDR3 sequences, approximately 26% of them appearing once. The material sequenced was blood, either unsorted or a sorted T cell fraction (not recorded which). The receptors shown here come from a male donor with ankylosing spondylitis. The CDR3 runs from the conserved cysteine through the conserved F or W. The D gene is left open where the match is weak. A row's size may be missing; if present it is once, few, many or a size class.

j_call v_call clone_size d_call cdr3_aa cdr3_nt
TRBJ1-2 TRBV6-1 . . CASSPPGIPYGYTF TGTGCCAGCAGTCCCCCGGGGATCCCCTATGGCTACACCTTC
TRBJ1-4 TRBV20-1 few . CSARGGGGAEKLFF TGCAGTGCTAGAGGTGGTGGAGGCGCCGAAAAACTGTTTTTT
TRBJ2-3 TRBV5-1 few TRBD2 CASGLADLTDTQYF TGCGCCAGCGGACTAGCGGATCTCACAGATACGCAGTATTTT
TRBJ1-5 TRBV30 . . CAWSEQGNQPQHF TGTGCCTGGAGTGAGCAGGGGAATCAGCCCCAGCATTTT
TRBJ2-5 TRBV2 . . CASSSFAGYETQYF TGTGCCAGCAGTTCCTTCGCAGGTTACGAGACCCAGTACTTC
TRBJ2-1 TRBV24-1 . TRBD2 CATSDPPRGGEQFF TGTGCCACCAGTGATCCTCCCCGGGGGGGCGAGCAGTTCTTC
TRBJ2-5 TRBV20-1 few . CSARSEKAETQYF TGCAGTGCTAGATCAGAGAAGGCGGAGACCCAGTACTTC
TRBJ2-1 TRBV24-1 . TRBD2 CATSDPGLADSYNEQFF TGTGCCACCAGTGATCCGGGACTAGCGGACTCCTACAATGAGCAGTTCTTC
TRBJ2-1 TRBV29-1 . TRBD2 CSVEDSLAGGRYNEQFF TGCAGCGTTGAAGATTCGCTAGCGGGAGGAAGATACAATGAGCAGTTCTTC
TRBJ2-1 TRBV11-2 . TRBD2 CASSLERGLAGGENEQFF TGTGCCAGCAGCTTAGAGCGCGGACTAGCGGGAGGAGAGAATGAGCAGTTCTTC
TRBJ1-6 TRBV10-3 few TRBD1 CAISESASTIGGNSPLHF TGTGCCATCAGTGAGTCGGCCTCGACCATAGGGGGCAATTCACCCCTCCACTTT
TRBJ2-2 TRBV10-3 . . CAISRLENTGELFF TGTGCCATCAGTAGACTAGAGAACACCGGGGAGCTGTTTTTT
TRBJ1-2 TRBV5-1 few . CASSLGGSGDGYTF TGCGCCAGCAGCTTGGGGGGAAGTGGAGATGGCTACACCTTC
TRBJ2-1 TRBV11-3 few . CASSPRLSSYNEQFF TGTGCCAGCAGCCCCCGCCTAAGCTCCTACAATGAGCAGTTCTTC
TRBJ1-3 TRBV5-1 many . CASSLDGSPGGNTIYF TGCGCCAGCAGCTTGGATGGCAGTCCAGGCGGAAACACCATATATTTT
TRBJ2-1 TRBV29-1 few . CSVSPFRRDSGRSYNEQFF TGCAGCGTTTCTCCCTTTCGGAGGGATAGTGGACGATCCTACAATGAGCAGTTCTTC
TRBJ2-4 TRBV12-3/TRBV12-4 . TRBD2 CASRLAGGLNIQYF TGTGCCAGCAGACTAGCGGGAGGGTTAAACATTCAGTACTTC
TRBJ1-1 TRBV5-5 . TRBD1 CASSFRTGVNTEAFF TGTGCCAGCAGCTTCCGGACAGGGGTGAACACTGAAGCTTTCTTT
TRBJ2-1 TRBV5-1 . . CASRRGSGNEQFF TGCGCCAGCAGGAGGGGGAGCGGGAATGAGCAGTTCTTC
TRBJ2-3 TRBV7-2 many . CASSFISSGDTQYF TGTGCCAGCAGCTTTATCTCTTCGGGAGATACGCAGTATTTT